This T cell receptor beta chain was recovered during a study of post-analysis software for immune sequencing data. Unique molecular identifiers were built into the TCR beta cDNA libraries. T cells numbering about 0.9 to 11 million gave rise to some 520,000 cDNA molecules. TCRdb re-called the PCR reads with MiXCR, one entry per CDR3 protein. The sample lists 600,000 to 700,000 distinct CDR3 sequences, over 45% occurring once. Concerning this clonotype: Its matching antigen is unknown. The junction and the germline gene differ at one end; a read error may be behind it.

Regarding the study as a whole: F measure grouped same-batch samples tightly together.

The specimen sequenced was blood. This clonotype originated in a girl aged 2 to 9 with multiple sclerosis.

The CDR3 DNA sequence: TGCGCCTGGAACCGGGACAGCAATCAGCCCCAGCATTTT. The encoded protein is CAWNRDSNQPQHF. The V call is TRBV30, the J call TRBJ1-5; a possible D gene is TRBD1 (5 bases). The germline V gene encodes CDR1 GTSNPN and CDR2 SVGIG (reference sequence). The CDR3 is 13 amino acids.